What follows describes a single TCR beta chain. Assay: immunoSEQ multiplex PCR; the TCRdb copy retains only in-frame clones and omits some. The table records some 280,000 clones, just over 85% of them present only once. Germline trimming cut 3 bases from V and 1 base from J; bases unmatched to any gene: 3. The CDR3 loop spans 15 amino acids. Germline CDR1 reads SEHNR; CDR2 reads FQNEAQ (reference sequence). These data belong to a study of blood T cell repertoires in COVID-19. The receptor was isolated from a young woman with active or convalescent COVID-19. The sample was peripheral blood. V and J are TRBV7-9 and TRBJ2-5; TRBD2 matches 9 bases. CDR3 DNA sequence: TGTGCCAGCAGCTTGGGCGGGGGGGCCCAAGAGACCCAGTACTTC. Its translation is CASSLGGGAQETQYF.